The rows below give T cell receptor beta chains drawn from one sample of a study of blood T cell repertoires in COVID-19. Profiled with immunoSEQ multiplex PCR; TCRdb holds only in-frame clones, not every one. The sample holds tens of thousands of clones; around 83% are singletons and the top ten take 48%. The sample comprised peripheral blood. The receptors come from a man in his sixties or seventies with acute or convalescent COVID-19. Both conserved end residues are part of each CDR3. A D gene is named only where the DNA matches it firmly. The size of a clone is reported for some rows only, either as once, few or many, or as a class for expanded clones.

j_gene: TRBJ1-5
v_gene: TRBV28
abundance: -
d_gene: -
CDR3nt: TGTGCCACCCTTCCCGGGACAAATCAGCCCCAGCATTTT
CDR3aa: CATLPGTNQPQHF

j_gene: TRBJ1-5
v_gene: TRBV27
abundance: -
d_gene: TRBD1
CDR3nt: TGTGCCAGCGCTGTGGGACAGGGCAATCAGCCCCAGCATTTT
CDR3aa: CASAVGQGNQPQHF

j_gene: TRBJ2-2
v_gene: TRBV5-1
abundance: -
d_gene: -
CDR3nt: TGCGCCAGCAGCTTGGCAGTGACCGGGGAGCTGTTTTTT
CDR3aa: CASSLAVTGELFF

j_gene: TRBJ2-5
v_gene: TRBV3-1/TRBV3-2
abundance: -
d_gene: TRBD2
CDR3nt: TGTGCCAGCGCGGGGGGGTCGGGAGAGACCCAGTACTTC
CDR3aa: CASAGGSGETQYF

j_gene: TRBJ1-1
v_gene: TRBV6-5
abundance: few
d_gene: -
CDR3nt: TGTGCCAGCGGTCAGGGAGGCTGGGTTTCGGAAGCTTTCTTT
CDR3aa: CASGQGGWVSEAFF

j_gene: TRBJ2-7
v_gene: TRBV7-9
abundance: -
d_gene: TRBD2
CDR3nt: TGTGCCAGCAGCTTAGCGCGTACTAGCGGACACTACGAGCAGTACTTC
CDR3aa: CASSLARTSGHYEQYF

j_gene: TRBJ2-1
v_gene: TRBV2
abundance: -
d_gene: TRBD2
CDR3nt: TGTGCCACTTTTAGCGGGGGAAGCTCCTACAATGAGCAGTTCTTC
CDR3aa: CATFSGGSSYNEQFF

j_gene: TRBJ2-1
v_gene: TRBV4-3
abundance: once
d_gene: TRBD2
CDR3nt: TGCGCCAGCAGCCAAGATTTAAGCGGGAGGGTGTACAATGAGCAGTTCTTC
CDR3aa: CASSQDLSGRVYNEQFF

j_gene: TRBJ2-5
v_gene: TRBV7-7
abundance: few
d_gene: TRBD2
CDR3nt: TGTGCCAGCAGCCTAGGACTAGCGGGGGCCCAAGAGACCCAGTACTTC
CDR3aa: CASSLGLAGAQETQYF

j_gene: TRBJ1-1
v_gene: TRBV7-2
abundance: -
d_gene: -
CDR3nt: TGTGCCAGCAGCTTATCCGCAGGGTTGGGCACTGAAGCTTTCTTT
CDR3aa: CASSLSAGLGTEAFF

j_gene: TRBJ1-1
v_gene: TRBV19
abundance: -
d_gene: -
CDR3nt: TGTGCCAGTAGTATCCAGGGTCGGAGTACTGAAGCTTTCTTT
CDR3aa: CASSIQGRSTEAFF

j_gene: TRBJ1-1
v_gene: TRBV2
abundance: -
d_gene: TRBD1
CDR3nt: TGTGCCAGCAAACGGGACAGCCCTATGAACACTGAAGCTTTCTTT
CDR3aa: CASKRDSPMNTEAFF

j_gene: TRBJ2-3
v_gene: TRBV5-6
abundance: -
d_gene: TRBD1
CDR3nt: TGTGCCAGCAGCCCACAGACAGGGAGCACAGATACGCAGTATTTT
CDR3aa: CASSPQTGSTDTQYF

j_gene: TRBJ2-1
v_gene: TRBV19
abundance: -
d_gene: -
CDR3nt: TGTGCCAGTAGGCCTGGTGCGGGGCATCCGTTCTTC
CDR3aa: CASRPGAGHPFF

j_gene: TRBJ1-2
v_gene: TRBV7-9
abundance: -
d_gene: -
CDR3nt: TGTGCCAGCAAGGGGATGGGATATGGCTACACCTTC
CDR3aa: CASKGMGYGYTF

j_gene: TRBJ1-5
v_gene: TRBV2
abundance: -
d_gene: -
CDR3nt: TGTGCCAGTCAGTTAACACGGGGTGGGTATAGCAATCAGCCCCAGCATTTT
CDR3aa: CASQLTRGGYSNQPQHF

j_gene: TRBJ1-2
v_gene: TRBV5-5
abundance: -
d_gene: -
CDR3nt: TGTGCCAGCAGCCTCCTACAGGGAACCAACTATGGCTACACCTTC
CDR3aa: CASSLLQGTNYGYTF

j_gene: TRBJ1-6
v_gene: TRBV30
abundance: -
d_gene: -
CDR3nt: TGTGCCTCCGACAAATCCCGGCTTGGGTCACCCCTCCACTTT
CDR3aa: CASDKSRLGSPLHF

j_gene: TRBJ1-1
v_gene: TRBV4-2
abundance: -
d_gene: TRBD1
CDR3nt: TGTGCCAGCAGCCAACGAACCGGGACAGGGTGGAACACTGAAGCTTTCTTT
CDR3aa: CASSQRTGTGWNTEAFF

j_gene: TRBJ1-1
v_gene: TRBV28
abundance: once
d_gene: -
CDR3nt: TGTGCCAGCAGTCCGAGCGACCAGGGTTCTGAAGCTTTCTTT
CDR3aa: CASSPSDQGSEAFF

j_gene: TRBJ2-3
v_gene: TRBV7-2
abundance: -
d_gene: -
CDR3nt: TGTGCCAGCAGCTTAGTAGCAGACCCTAGCACAGATACGCAGTATTTT
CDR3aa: CASSLVADPSTDTQYF

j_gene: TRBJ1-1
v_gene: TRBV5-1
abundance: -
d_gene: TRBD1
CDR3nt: TGCGCCAGCAGCTTGGTAGGAGGGGGCTTGAACACTGAAGCTTTCTTT
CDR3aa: CASSLVGGGLNTEAFF

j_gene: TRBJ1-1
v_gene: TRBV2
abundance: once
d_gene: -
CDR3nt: TGTGCCAGCACCAAGGGGGTGAACACTGAAGCTTTCTTT
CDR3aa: CASTKGVNTEAFF

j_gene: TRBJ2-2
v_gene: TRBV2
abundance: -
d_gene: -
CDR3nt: TGTGCCAGCAGTGACGACACCGGGGAGCTGTTTTTT
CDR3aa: CASSDDTGELFF

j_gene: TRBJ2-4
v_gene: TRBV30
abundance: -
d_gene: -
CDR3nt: TGTGCCTGGAGCGCTATTAACATTCAGTACTTC
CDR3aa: CAWSAINIQYF

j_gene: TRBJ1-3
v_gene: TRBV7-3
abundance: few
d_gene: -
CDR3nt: TGTGCCAGCAGCCCCGTAAGCGCTATCTCTGGAAACACCATATATTTT
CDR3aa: CASSPVSAISGNTIYF

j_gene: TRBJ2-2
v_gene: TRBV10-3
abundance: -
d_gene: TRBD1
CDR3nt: TGTGCCATCGCTCTAGGACAGGGGGCCGGGGAGCTGTTTTTT
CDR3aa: CAIALGQGAGELFF

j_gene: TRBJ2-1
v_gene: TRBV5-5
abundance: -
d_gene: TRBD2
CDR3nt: TGTGCCAGCAGCTGGGGGGGTACCAGGGCCACCCTCTTC
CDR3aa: CASSWGGTRATLF

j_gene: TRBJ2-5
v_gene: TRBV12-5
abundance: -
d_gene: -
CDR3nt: TGTGCTAGTGGAAGGAGTCCAGTAGCAGAGACCCAGTACTTC
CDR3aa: CASGRSPVAETQYF

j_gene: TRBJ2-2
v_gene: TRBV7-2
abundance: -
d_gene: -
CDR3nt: TGTGCCAGCAGCACCGTTCTGGCCAACACCGGGGAGCTGTTTTTT
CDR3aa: CASSTVLANTGELFF

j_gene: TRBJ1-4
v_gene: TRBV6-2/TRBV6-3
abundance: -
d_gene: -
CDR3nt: TGTGCCAGCAGTTACTCGGCGCGGAGTAATGAAAAACTGTTTTTT
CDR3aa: CASSYSARSNEKLFF

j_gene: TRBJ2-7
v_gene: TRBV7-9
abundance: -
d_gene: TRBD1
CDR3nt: TGTGCCAGCAGCGGGACAGGCCCCGAGGCCGAGCAGTACTTC
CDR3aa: CASSGTGPEAEQYF

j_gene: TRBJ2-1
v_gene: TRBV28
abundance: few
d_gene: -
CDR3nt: TGTGCCAGCAGCCCTAGCTCCTACAATGAGCAGTTCTTC
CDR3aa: CASSPSSYNEQFF

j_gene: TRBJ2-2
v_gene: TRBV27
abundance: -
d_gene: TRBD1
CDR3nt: TGTGCCAGCAGTTTATATGGGACAGTCAACACCGGGGAGCTGTTTTTT
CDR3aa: CASSLYGTVNTGELFF

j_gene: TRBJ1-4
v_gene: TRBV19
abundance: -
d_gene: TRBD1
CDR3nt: TGTGCCAGTAAGGATGGACAGGGATACGGAAAACTGTTTTTT
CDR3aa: CASKDGQGYGKLFF

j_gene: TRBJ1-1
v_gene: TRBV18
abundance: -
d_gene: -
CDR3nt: TGTGCCAGCTCCCTAACCGGAGGGCGTGAAGCTTTCTTT
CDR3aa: CASSLTGGREAFF

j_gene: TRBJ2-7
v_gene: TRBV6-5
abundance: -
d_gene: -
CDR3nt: TGTGCCAGCACCGGGTCCCCCTACTACGAGCAGTACTTC
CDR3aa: CASTGSPYYEQYF

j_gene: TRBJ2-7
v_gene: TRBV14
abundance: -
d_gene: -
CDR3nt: TGTGCCAGCAGTAAGGCAGGGCTCTACGAGCAGTACTTC
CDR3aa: CASSKAGLYEQYF

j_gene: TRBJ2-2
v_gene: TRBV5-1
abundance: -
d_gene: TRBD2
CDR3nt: TGCGCCAGCAGCTTGAACCCCAGCGGGGGGGCGAACACCGGGGAGCTGTTTTTT
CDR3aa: CASSLNPSGGANTGELFF

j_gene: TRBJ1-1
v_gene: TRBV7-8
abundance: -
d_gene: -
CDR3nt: TGTGCCAGCAGTCACTTGGGCCCTGAAGCTTTCTTT
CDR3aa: CASSHLGPEAFF

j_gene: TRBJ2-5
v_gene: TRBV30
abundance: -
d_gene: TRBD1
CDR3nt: TGTGCCTGGAGGGCCGACAGGGAGCCGTACTTC
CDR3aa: CAWRADREPYF

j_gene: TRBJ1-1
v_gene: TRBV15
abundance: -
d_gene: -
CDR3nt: TGTGCCACCAGCAGAGATCAGCGCACTGAAGCTTTCTTT
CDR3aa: CATSRDQRTEAFF

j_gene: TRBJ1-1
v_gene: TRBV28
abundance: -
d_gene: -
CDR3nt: TGTGCCAGCAGTTTATCTGATAGTTCTTTCTTT
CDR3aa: CASSLSDSSFF

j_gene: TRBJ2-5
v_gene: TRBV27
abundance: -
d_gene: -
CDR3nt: TGTGCCAGCAGTTACGGAGATACTGGGTCCCAGTACTTC
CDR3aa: CASSYGDTGSQYF

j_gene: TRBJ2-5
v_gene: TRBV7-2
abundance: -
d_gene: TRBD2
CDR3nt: TGTGCCAGCAGCACTGGACTAGCGGGGAGAGAGACCCAGTACTTC
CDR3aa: CASSTGLAGRETQYF

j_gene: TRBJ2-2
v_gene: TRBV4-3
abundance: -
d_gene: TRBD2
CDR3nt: TGCGCCAGCAGCCATACTAGCGGTAACACCGGGGAGCTGTTTTTT
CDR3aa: CASSHTSGNTGELFF

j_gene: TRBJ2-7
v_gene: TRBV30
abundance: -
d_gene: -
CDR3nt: TGTGCCTGGAGCCAGGGGTTCTCCGAGCAGTACTTC
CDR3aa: CAWSQGFSEQYF

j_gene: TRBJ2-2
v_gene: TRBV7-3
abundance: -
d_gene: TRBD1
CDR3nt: TGTGCCAGCAGCACTCAGGGGGCGGACACCGGGGAGCTGTTTTTT
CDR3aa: CASSTQGADTGELFF

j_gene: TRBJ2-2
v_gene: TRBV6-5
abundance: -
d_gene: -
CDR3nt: TGTGCCAGCAGTTATTCCAGGGGGAACACCGGGGAGCTGTTTTTT
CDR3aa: CASSYSRGNTGELFF

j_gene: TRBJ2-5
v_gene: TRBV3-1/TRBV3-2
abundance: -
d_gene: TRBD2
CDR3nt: TGTGCCAGCAGCCATCTCGGGGGAGGCGGGGGGGCTCAGACCCAGTACTTC
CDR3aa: CASSHLGGGGGAQTQYF

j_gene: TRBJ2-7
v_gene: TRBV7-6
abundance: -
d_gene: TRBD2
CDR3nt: TGTGCCAGCAGCTTAGGGAACGGGAGGGAGTACGAGCAGTACTTC
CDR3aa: CASSLGNGREYEQYF

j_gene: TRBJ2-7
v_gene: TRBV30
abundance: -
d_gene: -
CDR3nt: TGTGCCTGGAGCAGGGCGGGGCGAAGGGAGCAGTACTTC
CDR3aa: CAWSRAGRREQYF